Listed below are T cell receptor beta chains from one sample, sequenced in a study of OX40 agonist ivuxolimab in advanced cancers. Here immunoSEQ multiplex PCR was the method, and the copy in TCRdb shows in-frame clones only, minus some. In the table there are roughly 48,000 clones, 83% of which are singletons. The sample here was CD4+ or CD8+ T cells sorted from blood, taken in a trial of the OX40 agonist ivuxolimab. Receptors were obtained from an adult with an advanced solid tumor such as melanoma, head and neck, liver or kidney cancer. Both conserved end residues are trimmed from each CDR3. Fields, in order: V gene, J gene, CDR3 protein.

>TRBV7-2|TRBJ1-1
ASRTSTGTGGTEAF
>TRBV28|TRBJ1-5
ASSFDSYSNQPQH
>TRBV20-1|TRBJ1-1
SAASGTEAF
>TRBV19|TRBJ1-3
ASTGSGNTIY
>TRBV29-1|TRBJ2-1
SVEEAGQGAFEQF
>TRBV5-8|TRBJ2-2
ASSLRGGNTGELF
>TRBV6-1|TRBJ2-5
ATSSLAGIWTQY
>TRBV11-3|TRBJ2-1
ASSPRGGGKRNEQF
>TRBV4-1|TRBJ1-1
ASSRSGGRGAEAF
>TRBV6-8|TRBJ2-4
ASRKAGGAANIQY
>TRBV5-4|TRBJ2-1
ASSAGTANHNEQF
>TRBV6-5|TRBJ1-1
ASSYMGARTEAF
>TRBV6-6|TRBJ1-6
ASSYLRGPLH
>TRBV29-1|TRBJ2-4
SVVGNGNIQY
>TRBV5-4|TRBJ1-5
ASSSPGPRFNQPQH
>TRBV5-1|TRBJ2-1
ASSLNDLDRPRGNEQF
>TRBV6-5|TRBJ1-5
ASRERQGYQPQH
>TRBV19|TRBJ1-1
ASSMFTNTEAF
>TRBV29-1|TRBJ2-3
SGRDTTDTQY
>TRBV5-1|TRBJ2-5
ASSFGTGHLGGTQY
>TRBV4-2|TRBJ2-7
ASSQDRQTYYEQY
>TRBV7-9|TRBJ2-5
ASSLSRVETQY
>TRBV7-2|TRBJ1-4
ASSLGGGNEKLF
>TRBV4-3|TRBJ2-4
ASSQDVAGSAKNIQY
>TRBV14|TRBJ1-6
ASSQGRYNSPLH
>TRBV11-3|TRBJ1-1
ASSLIAGAEAF
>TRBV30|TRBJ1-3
AWSVGSGNTIY
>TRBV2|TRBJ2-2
ASKTGVDTGELF